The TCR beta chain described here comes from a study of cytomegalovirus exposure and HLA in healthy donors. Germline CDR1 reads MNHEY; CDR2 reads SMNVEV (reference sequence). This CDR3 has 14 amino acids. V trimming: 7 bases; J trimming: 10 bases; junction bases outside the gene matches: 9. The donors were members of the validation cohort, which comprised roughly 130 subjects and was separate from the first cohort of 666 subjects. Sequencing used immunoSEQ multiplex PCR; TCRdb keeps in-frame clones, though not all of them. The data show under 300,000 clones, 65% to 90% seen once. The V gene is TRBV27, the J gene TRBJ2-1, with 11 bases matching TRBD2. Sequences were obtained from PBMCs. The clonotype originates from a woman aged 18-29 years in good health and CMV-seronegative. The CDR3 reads CASKGLAVSGEQFF. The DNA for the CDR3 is TGTGCCAGCAAGGGACTAGCGGTCTCTGGAGAGCAGTTCTTC.